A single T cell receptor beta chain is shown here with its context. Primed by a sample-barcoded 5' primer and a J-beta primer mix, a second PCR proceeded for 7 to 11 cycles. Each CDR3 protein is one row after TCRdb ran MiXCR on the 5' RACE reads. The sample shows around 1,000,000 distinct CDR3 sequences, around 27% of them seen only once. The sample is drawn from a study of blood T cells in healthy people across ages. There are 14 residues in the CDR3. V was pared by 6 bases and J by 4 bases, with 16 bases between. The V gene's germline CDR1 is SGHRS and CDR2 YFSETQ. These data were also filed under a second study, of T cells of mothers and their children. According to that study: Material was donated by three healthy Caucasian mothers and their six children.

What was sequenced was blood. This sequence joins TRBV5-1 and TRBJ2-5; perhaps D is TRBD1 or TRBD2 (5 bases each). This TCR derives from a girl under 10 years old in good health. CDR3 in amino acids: CASTTGTSAETQYF. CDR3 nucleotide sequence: TGCGCCAGCACAACCGGGACCTCCGCAGAGACCCAGTACTTC.